This T cell receptor (beta chain) appears in the sequencing data of a study of PD-1 blockade in classical Hodgkin lymphoma. Study-wide findings and caveats: The causes of the repertoire differences, possibly disease activity or prior therapy, remain undefined. TCR diversity at baseline was reported to be reduced in newly diagnosed patients relative to healthy donors.

Noted time point: newly diagnosed, previously untreated cHL patient sample. Untreated, newly diagnosed classical Hodgkin lymphoma PBMCs were comparators. Method: immunoSEQ multiplex PCR; TCRdb's copy keeps in-frame clones and lacks some. The table lists tens of thousands of clones, 85% to 95% of them singletons. Germline loops: CDR1 SGHRS, CDR2 YFSETQ. Germline trimming cut 4 bases from V and 5 bases from J; bases unmatched to any gene: 5. The CDR3 has 14 amino acids. To note about this clone: Its specificity is unknown.

The sequencing input was peripheral blood mononuclear cells (PBMCs). The gene calls are TRBV5-1 and TRBJ2-7; TRBD1 matches at 11 bases. The TCR originated in a human donor with classical Hodgkin lymphoma. Written as DNA, the CDR3 is TGCGCCAGCAGCGGCTCGGGACAGGGGGACGAGCAGTACTTC. Translation gives CASSGSGQGDEQYF.